The clone carrying this T cell receptor (beta chain) showed up just a few times. This CDR3 has 14 residues. Between the trimmed V and J ends, which lost 0 bases and 3 bases, there was a span of 6 bases. Germline-derived CDR1 and CDR2 are SNHLY and FYNNEI. This record comes from a study of response to subunit inactivated influenza vaccine. TCRdb reprocessed the RT-PCR reads via MiXCR and lists one record per CDR3 protein. The profile covers more than 450,000 distinct CDR3 sequences, with roughly 12% appearing a single time and roughly 9.6% taken by the ten largest. The data also belong to a second study, concerning T cells expressing NK-cell markers. From that report: cDNA encoding TCR beta was synthesized via 5'RACE template switching incorporating UMIs. Whether expanded NKG2C+ T cell clones were HCMV-specific remained unclear.

V is TRBV2 and J is TRBJ2-4; D is perhaps TRBD2 (6 bases). Source: PBMCs from blood, taken on the day of vaccination. This receptor was taken from a man aged 50-59 years who received an inactivated influenza vaccine. CDR3 nucleotide sequence: TGTGCCAGCAGTGAAGCCGGGGGCAAAAACATTCAGTACTTC. Translated: CASSEAGGKNIQYF.